This T cell receptor (beta chain) is drawn from a study of shared clonotypes between healthy human individuals. Comments on this clone: Its antigen is as yet unknown. The identical CDR3 is also encoded by other nucleotide sequences in the sample.

The study's findings and limits: Blood was the sole source, and tissue repertoires probably differ.

TCRdb's copy holds only in-frame clones and misses some; the assay was immunoSEQ multiplex PCR. The profile covers about 2.3 million clones, with approximately 95% appearing a single time and 0.39% taken by the ten largest. Nashville, Tennessee was home to all donors, each a Caucasian adult. Germline V gene lookup returns CDR1 KGHSH and CDR2 LQKENI. The CDR3 is 13 residues long. V dropped 6 bases and J dropped 4; count of bases not matched to a gene: 1. The chain uses TRBV18 and TRBJ1-1; TRBD1 aligns across 11 bases. The receptor was derived from a young man in good health. Some clones in this sample may be carry-over from other donors' samples. Sequenced sample: naive CD4+ T cells from PBMCs. The sample's subset: CD45RA+ positively selected. CDR3 amino acids: CASSGTGGTEAFF. The CDR3 DNA follows: TGTGCCAGCTCGGGGACAGGGGGCACTGAAGCTTTCTTT. Drawing the rest from reference TRBV18 and TRBJ1-1, the complete variable domain is NAGVMQNPRHLVRRRGQEARLRCSPMKGHSHVYWYRQLPEEGLKFMVYLQKENIIDESGMPKERFSAEFPKEGPSILRIQQVVRGDSAAYFCASSGTGGTEAFFGQGTRLTVV.